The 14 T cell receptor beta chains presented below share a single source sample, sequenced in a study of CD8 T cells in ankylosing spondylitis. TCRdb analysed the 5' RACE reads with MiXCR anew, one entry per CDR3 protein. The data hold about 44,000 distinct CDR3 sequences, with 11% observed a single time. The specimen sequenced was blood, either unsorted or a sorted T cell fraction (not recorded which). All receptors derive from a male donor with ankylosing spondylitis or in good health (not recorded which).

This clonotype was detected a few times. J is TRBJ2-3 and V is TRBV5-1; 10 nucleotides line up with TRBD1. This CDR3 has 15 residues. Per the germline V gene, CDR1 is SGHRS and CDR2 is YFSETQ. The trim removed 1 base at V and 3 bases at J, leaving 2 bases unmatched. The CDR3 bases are TGCGCCAGCAGCTTGAGGACAGGGGGTACAGATACGCAGTATTTT. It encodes CASSLRTGGTDTQYF.

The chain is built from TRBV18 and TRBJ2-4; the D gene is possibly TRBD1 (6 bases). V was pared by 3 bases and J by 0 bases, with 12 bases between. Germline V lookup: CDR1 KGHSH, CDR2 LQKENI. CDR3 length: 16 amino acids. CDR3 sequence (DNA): TGTGCCAGCTCACCGAGGGGGATCCTAGCCAAAAACATTCAGTACTTC. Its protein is CASSPRGILAKNIQYF.

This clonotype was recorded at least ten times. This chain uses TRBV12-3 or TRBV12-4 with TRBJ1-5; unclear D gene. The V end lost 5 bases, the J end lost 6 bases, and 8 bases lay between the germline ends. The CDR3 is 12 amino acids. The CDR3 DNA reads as TGTGCCAGCAGTGCCGCGGGTCAGCCCCAGCATTTT. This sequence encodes CASSAAGQPQHF.

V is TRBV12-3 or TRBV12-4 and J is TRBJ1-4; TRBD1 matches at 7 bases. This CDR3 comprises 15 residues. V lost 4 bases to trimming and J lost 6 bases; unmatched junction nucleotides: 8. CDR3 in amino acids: CASSSRAGGYEKLFF. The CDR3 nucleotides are TGTGCCAGCAGTTCCAGGGCAGGGGGGTATGAAAAACTGTTTTTT.

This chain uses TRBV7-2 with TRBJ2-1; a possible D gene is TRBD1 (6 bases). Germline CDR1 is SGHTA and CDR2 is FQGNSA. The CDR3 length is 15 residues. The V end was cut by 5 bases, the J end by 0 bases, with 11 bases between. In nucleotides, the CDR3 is TGTGCCAGCAGCCGACAGGCCAGCTCCTACAATGAGCAGTTCTTC. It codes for CASSRQASSYNEQFF.

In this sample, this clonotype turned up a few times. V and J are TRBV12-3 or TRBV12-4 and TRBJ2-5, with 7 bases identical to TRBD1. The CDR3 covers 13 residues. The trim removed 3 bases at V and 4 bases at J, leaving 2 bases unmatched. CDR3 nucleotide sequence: TGTGCCAGCAGTTTCTCAGGGGGAGAGACCCAGTACTTC. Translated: CASSFSGGETQYF.

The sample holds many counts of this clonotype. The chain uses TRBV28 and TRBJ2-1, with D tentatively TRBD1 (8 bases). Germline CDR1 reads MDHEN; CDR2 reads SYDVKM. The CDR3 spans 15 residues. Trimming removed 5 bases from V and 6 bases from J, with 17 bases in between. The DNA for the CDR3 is TGTGCCAGCAGTGGTACAGGGGGGGAGTCCAATGAGCAGTTCTTC. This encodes CASSGTGGESNEQFF. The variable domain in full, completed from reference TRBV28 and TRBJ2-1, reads DVKVTQSSRYLVKRTGEKVFLECVQDMDHENMFWYRQDPGLGLRLIYFSYDVKMKEKGDIPEGYSVSREKKERFSLILESASTNQTSMYLCASSGTGGESNEQFFGPGTRLTVL.

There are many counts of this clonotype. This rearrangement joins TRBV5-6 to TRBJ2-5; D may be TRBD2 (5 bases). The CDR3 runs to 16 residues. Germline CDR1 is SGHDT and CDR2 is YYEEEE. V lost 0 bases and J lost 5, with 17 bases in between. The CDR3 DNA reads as TGTGCCAGCAGCTTGGGGCAGCTGGGCGGGTTGGAGACCCAGTACTTC. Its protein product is CASSLGQLGGLETQYF.

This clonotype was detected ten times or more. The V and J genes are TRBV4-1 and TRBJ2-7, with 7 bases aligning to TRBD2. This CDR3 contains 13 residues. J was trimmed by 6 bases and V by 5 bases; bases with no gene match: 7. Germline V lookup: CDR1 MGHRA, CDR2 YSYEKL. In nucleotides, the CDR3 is TGCGCCAGCAGCTCCGGGACTAAACCCGAGCAGTACTTC. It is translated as CASSSGTKPEQYF.

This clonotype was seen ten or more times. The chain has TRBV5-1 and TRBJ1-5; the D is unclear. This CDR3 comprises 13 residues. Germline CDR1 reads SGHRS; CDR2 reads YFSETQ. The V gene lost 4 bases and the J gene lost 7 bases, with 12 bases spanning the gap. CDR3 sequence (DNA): TGCGCCAGCAGCATTGTACCGGGGCAGCCCCAGCATTTT. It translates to CASSIVPGQPQHF.

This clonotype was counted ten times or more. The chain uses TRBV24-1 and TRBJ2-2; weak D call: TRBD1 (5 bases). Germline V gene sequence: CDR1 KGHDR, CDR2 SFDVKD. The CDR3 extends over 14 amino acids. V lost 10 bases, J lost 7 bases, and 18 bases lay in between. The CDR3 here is CATSGRSQGGELFF. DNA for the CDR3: TGTGCCACTTCTGGGCGAAGTCAGGGCGGGGAGCTGTTTTTT.

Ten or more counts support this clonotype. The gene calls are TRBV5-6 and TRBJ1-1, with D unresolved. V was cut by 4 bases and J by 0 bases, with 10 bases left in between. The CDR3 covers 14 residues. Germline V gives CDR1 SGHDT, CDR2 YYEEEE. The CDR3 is CASSPLRVNTEAFF. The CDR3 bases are TGTGCCAGCAGCCCACTGCGGGTGAACACTGAAGCTTTCTTT.

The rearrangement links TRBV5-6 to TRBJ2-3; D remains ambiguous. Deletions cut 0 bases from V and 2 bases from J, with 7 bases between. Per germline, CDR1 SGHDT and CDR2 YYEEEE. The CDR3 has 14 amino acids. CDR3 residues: CASSLGGITDTQYF. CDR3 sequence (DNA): TGTGCCAGCAGCTTGGGGGGTATCACAGATACGCAGTATTTT.

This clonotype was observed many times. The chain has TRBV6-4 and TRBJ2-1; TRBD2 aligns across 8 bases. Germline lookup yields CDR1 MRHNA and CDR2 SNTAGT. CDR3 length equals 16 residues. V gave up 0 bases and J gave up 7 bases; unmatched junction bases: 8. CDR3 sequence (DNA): TGTGCCAGCAGTGACTCCCCGGCGGGGGGTTGGAATGAGCAGTTCTTC. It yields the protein CASSDSPAGGWNEQFF.